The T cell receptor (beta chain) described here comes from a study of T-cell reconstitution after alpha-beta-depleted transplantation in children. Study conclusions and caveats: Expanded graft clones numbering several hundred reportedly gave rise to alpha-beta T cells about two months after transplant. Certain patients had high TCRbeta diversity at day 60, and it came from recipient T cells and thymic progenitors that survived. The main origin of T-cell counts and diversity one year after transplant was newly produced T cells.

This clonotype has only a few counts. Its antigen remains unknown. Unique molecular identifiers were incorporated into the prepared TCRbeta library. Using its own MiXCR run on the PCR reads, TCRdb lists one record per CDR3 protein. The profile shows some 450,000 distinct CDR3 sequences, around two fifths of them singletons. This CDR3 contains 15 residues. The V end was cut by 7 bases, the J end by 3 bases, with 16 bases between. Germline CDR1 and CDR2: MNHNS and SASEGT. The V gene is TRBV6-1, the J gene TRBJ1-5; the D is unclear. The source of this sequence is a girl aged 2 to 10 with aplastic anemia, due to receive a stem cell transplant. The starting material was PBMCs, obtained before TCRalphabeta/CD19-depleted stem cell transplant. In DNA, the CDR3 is TGTGCCAGCACTGGGTTGGCATATGACAATCAGCCCCAGCATTTT. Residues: CASTGLAYDNQPQHF.